Listed here is a single T cell receptor (beta chain). The sample originates from a study of T cells expressing NK-cell markers. Study-wide context: The study drew TCR beta repertoires from sorted CD3+CD56+NKG2C+, CD3+CD56+NKG2C- and CD3+CD56-NKG2C+ T cells.

This CDR3 contains 15 residues. Germline V gene sequence: CDR1 SGDLS, CDR2 YYNGEE. TCRdb processed the 5' RACE reads again and assigns one entry to each CDR3 protein, with no DNA. This sample's table reports roughly 180,000 distinct CDR3 sequences. This chain joins TRBV9 and TRBJ1-6; TCRdb's D call of TRBD1 is untestable without DNA. The sequence was obtained from a man aged 18-69 years in good health. Material for sequencing was blood T cells: a sorted CD56 or NKG2C T cell subset, CD4+ or CD8+ T cells, or bulk PBMC T cells (not recorded which). CDR3 residues: CASSLGGQGVSPLHF.